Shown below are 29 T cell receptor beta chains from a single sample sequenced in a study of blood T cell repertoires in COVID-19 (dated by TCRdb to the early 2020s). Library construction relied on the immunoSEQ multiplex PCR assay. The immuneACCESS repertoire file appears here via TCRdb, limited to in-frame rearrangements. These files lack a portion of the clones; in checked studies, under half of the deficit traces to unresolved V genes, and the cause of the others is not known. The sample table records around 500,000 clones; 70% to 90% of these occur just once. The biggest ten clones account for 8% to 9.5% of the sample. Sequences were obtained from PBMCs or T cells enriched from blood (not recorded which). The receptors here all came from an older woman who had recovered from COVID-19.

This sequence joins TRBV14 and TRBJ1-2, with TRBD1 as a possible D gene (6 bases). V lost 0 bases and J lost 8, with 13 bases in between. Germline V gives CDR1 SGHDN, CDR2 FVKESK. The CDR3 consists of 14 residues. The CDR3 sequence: CASSQEARGGGYTF. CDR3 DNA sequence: TGTGCCAGCAGCCAAGAAGCCCGGGGGGGCGGCTACACCTTC.

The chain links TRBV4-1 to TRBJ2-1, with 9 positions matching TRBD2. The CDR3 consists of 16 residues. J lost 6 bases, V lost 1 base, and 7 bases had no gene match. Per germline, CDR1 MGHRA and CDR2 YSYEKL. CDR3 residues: CASSQVSSGGINEQFF. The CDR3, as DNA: TGCGCCAGCAGCCAAGTATCCAGCGGGGGGATCAATGAGCAGTTCTTC.

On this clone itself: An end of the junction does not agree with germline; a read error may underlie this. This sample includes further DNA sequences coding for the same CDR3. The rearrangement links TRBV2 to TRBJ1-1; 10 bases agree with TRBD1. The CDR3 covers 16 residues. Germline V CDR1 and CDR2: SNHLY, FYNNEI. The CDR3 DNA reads TGTGCCAGCGGGCCTGGGACAGGGGAACTGAACACTGAAGCCTTCTTT. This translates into CASGPGTGELNTEAFF.

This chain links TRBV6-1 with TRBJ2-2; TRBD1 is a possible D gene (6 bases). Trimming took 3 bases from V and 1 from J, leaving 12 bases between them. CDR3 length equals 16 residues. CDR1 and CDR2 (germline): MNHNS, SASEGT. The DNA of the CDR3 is TGTGCCAGCAGTGAGGATCCAGGGGTGAACACCGGGGAGCTGTTTTTT. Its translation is CASSEDPGVNTGELFF.

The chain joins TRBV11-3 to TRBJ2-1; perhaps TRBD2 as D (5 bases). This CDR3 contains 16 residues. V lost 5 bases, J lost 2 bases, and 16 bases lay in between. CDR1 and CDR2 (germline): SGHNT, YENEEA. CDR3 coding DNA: TGTGCCAGCAGCCCCCTGGACCCGGGGACCTACAATGAGCAGTTCTTC. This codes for CASSPLDPGTYNEQFF.

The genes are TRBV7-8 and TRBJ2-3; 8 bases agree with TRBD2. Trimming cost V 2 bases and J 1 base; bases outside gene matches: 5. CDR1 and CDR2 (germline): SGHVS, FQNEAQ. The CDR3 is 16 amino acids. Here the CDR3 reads CASSLRAAGGTDTQYF. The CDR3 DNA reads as TGTGCCAGCAGCTTACGGGCAGCGGGGGGCACAGATACGCAGTATTTT.

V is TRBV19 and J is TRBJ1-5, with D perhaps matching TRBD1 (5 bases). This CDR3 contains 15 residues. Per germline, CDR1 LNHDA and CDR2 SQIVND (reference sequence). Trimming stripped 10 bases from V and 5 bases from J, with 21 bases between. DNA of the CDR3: TGTGCCATTCACGGGGAGGGACGGATGGATCAGCCCCAGCATTTT. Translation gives CAIHGEGRMDQPQHF.

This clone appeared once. CDR3 bases: TGTGCCAGCAACGAACGAGCGACAGGGACCACTGAAGCTTTCTTT. Amino acids: CASNERATGTTEAFF. This chain links TRBV6-5 with TRBJ1-1, with 7 bases fitting TRBD1. This CDR3 is 15 amino acids long. V was clipped by 7 bases and J by 4 bases; unmatched bases: 12. The germline V gene has CDR1 MNHEY and CDR2 SVGAGI.

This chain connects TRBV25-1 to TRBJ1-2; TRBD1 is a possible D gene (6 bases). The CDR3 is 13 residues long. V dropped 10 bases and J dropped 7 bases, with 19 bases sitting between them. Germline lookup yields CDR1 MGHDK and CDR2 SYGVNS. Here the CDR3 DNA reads TGTGCCACCGGCCGGGCAGGGGTTGCTGGCTACACCTTC. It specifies CATGRAGVAGYTF.

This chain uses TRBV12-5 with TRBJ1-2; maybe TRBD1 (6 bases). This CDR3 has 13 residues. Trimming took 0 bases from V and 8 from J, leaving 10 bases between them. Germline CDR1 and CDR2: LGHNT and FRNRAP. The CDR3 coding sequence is TGTGCTAGTGGTTTGGTACAGGGTTGGGGCTACACCTTC. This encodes CASGLVQGWGYTF.

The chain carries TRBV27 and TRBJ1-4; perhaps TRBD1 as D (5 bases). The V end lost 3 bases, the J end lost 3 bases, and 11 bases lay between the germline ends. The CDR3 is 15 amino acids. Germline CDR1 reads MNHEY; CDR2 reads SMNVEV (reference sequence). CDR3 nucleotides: TGTGCCAGCAGTTTTCGGGGGGGTCCTAATGAAAAACTGTTTTTT. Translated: CASSFRGGPNEKLFF. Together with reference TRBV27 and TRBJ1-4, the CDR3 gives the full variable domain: EAQVTQNPRYLITVTGKKLTVTCSQNMNHEYMSWYRQDPGLGLRQIYYSMNVEVTDKGDVPEGYKVSRKEKRNFPLILESPSPNQTSLYFCASSFRGGPNEKLFFGSGTQLSVL.

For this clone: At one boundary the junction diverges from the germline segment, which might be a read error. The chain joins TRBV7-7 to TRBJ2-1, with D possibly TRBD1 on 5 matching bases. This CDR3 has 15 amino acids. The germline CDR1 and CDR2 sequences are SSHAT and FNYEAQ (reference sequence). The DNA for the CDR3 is TGTGCTAGCAGCTTAGGCCAGGGCCGTTTCCATGAGCAGTTCTTC. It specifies CASSLGQGRFHEQFF. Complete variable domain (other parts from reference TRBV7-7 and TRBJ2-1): GAGVSQSPRYKVTKRGQDVTLRCDPISSHATLYWYQQALGQGPEFLTYFNYEAQPDKSGLPSDRFSAERPEGSISTLTIQRTEQRDSAMYRCASSLGQGRFHEQFFGPGTRLTVL.

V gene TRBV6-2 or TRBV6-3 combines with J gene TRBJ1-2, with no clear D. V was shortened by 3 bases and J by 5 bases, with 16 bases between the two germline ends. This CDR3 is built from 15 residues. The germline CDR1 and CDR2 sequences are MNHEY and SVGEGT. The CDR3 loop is CASSYVGQPGYGYTF. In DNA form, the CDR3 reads TGTGCCAGCAGTTATGTGGGCCAACCAGGATATGGCTACACCTTC.

CDR3 protein: CASSQGTGGSLVSYNEQFF. In nucleotides, the CDR3 is TGCGCCAGCAGCCAAGGGACAGGGGGGAGTTTGGTATCCTACAATGAGCAGTTCTTC. The chain recombines TRBV4-1 with TRBJ2-1; 10 nucleotides match TRBD1. Trimming took 1 base from V and 1 from J; bases not matched to a gene: 10. Germline V gene lookup returns CDR1 MGHRA and CDR2 YSYEKL. CDR3 length: 19 residues.

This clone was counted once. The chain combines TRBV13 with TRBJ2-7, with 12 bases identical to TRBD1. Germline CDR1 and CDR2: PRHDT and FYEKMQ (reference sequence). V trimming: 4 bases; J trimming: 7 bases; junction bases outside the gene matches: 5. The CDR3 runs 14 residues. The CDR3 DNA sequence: TGTGCCAGCAGCTGGGGACAGGGGGCGGTGGAGCAGTACTTC. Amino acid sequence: CASSWGQGAVEQYF.

The chain's CDR3 is CASSSVTVYGYTF. CDR3 in DNA: TGCGCCAGCAGCTCGGTGACAGTCTATGGCTACACCTTC. This chain connects TRBV5-1 to TRBJ1-2; possibly TRBD1 for D (5 bases). This CDR3 has 13 residues. The germline V gene has CDR1 SGHRS and CDR2 YFSETQ. The V end lost 3 bases, the J end lost 4 bases, and 10 bases lay between the germline ends. Using reference TRBV5-1 and TRBJ1-2 for the parts outside the CDR3, the full variable domain is KAGVTQTPRYLIKTRGQQVTLSCSPISGHRSVSWYQQTPGQGLQFLFEYFSETQRNKGNFPGRFSGRQFSNSRSEMNVSTLELGDSALYLCASSSVTVYGYTFGSGTRLTVV.

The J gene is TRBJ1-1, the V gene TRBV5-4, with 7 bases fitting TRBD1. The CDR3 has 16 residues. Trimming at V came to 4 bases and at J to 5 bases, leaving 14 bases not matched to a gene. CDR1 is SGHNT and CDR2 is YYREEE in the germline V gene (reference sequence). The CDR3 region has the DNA TGTGCCAGCAGCCCGCAGAAACAGGGGAGGTGGACTGAAGCTTTCTTT. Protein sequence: CASSPQKQGRWTEAFF.

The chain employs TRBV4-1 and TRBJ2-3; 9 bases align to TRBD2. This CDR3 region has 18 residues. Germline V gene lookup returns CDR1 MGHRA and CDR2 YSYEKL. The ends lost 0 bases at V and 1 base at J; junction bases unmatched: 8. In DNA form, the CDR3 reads TGCGCCAGCAGCCAAGAAGGTAGCGGGGGACTTCGCACAGATACGCAGTATTTT. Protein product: CASSQEGSGGLRTDTQYF.

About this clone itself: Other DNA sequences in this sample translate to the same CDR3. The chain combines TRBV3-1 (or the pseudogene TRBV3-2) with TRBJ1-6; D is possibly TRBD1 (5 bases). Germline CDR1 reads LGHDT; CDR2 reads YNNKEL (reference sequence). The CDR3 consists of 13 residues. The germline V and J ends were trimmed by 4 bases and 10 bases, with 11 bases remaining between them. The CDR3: CASSPGGGSPLHF. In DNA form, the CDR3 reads TGTGCCAGCAGCCCCGGGGGAGGGTCACCCCTCCACTTT.

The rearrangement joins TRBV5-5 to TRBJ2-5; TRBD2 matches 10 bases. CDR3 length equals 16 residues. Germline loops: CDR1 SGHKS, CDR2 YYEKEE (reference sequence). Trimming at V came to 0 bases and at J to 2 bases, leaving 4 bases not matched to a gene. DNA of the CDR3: TGTGCCAGCAGCTTGGGTTTAGCGGGGGGTCAAGAGACCCAGTACTTC. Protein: CASSLGLAGGQETQYF.

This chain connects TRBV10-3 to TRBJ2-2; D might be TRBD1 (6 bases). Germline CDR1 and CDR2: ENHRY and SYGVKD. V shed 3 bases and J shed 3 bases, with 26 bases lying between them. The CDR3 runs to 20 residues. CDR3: CAISDRGRTASEGDTGELFF. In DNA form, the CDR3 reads TGTGCCATCAGTGACAGGGGAAGGACCGCAAGCGAGGGGGACACCGGGGAGCTGTTTTTT.

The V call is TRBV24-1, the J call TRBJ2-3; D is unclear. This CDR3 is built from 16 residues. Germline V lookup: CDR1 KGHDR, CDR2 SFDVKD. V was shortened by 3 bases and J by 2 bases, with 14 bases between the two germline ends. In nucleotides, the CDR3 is TGTGCCACCAGTGATCCTAGTCCCCGGTCCACAGATACGCAGTATTTT. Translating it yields CATSDPSPRSTDTQYF.

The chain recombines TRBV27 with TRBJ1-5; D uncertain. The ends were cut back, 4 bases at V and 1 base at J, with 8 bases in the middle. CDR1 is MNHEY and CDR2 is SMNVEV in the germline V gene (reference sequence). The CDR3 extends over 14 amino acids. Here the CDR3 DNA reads TGTGCCAGCAGTTCCGGTCGAAGCAATCAGCCCCAGCATTTT. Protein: CASSSGRSNQPQHF.

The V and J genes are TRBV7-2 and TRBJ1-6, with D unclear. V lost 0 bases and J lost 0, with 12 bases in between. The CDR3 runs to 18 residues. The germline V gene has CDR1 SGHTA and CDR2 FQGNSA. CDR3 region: CASSLAQEVSSYNSPLHF. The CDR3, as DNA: TGTGCCAGCAGCTTAGCCCAGGAGGTAAGCTCCTATAATTCACCCCTCCACTTT.

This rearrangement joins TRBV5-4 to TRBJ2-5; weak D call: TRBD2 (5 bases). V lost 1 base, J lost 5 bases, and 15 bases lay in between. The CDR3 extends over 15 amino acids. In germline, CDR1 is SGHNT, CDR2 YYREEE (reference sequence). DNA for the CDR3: TGTGCCAGCAGCTTGAAAAGGGAACCGGGGGAGACCCAGTACTTC. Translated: CASSLKREPGETQYF.

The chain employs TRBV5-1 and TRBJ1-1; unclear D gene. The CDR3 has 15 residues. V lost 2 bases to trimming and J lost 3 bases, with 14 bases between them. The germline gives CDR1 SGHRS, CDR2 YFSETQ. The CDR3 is CASSFDYTVYTEAFF. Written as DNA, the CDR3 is TGCGCCAGCAGCTTCGACTATACAGTATACACTGAAGCTTTCTTT.

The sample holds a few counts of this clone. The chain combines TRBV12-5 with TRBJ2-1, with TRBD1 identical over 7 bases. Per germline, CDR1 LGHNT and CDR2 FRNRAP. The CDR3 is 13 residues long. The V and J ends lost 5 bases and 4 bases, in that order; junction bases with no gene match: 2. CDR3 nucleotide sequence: TGTGCTAGTGGTCAACAGGGGTACAATGAGCAGTTCTTC. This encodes CASGQQGYNEQFF.

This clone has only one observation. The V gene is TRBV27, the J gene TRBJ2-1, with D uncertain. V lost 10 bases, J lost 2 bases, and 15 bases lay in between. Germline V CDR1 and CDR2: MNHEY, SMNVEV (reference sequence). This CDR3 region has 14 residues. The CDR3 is CATKYREPYNEQFF. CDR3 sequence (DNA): TGTGCCACCAAGTATAGAGAGCCCTACAATGAGCAGTTCTTC.

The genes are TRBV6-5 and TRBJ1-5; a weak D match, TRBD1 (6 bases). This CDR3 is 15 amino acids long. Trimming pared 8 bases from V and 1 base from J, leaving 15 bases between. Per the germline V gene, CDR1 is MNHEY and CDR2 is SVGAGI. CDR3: CASSLGGQSNQPQHF. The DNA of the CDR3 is TGTGCCAGCTCCCTAGGGGGACAAAGCAATCAGCCCCAGCATTTT.